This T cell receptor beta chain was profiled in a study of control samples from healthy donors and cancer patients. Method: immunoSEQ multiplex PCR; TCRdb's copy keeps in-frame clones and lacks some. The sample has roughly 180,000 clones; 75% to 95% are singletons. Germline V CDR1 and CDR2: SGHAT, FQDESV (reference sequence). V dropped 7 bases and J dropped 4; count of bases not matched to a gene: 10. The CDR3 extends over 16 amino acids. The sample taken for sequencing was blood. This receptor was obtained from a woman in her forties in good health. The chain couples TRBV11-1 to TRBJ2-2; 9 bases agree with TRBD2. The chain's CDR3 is CASTVRRGGSTGELFF. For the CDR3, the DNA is TGTGCCAGCACCGTTCGGCGGGGGGGCTCCACCGGGGAGCTGTTTTTT.